A selection of T cell receptor beta chains follows, all from one sample in a study of T cell responses to AZD1222 COVID-19 vaccine. Method: immunoSEQ multiplex PCR; TCRdb's copy keeps in-frame clones and lacks some. The sample records over 150,000 clones, more than 90% being singletons. The material was peripheral blood, obtained on day 0 of AZD1222 vaccination. The source is an adult in good health. CDR3s include the opening cysteine and the closing phenylalanine or tryptophan.

cdr3_aa	j_call	v_call	cdr3_length
CASSQDGTGSSPLHF	TRBJ1-6	TRBV3-1/TRBV3-2	15
CASSMTLRDRANTGELFF	TRBJ2-2	TRBV19	18
CASSFLGLANEQFF	TRBJ2-1	TRBV5-1	14
CASREGALSSYNEQFF	TRBJ2-1	TRBV5-1	16
CATSETGMKDTQYF	TRBJ2-3	TRBV24-1	14
CASRRTGQNTEAFF	TRBJ1-1	TRBV19	14
CASSDRRFNEKLFF	TRBJ1-4	TRBV6-1	14
CASTLSQAGGAGQPQHF	TRBJ1-5	TRBV7-2	17
CASSLGGYNEQFF	TRBJ2-1	TRBV13	13
CASSLAGQGAWQYF	TRBJ2-7	TRBV13	14
CASSFRTVYTF	TRBJ1-2	TRBV19	11
CASSFGTGILGTEAFF	TRBJ1-1	TRBV7-2	16
CSVTQGIGNTIYF	TRBJ1-3	TRBV29-1	13
CSVGYRGRSEQYF	TRBJ2-7	TRBV29-1	13
CASTYGQGAGNTIYF	TRBJ1-3	TRBV10-2	15
CASSLVGGWRYGYTF	TRBJ1-2	TRBV11-2	15
CASNRGSSYEQYF	TRBJ2-7	TRBV25-1	13
CASSPANPEAAFF	TRBJ1-1	TRBV18	13
CASSLVGPPGTDTQYF	TRBJ2-3	TRBV5-1	16
CASSLRLDSINQPQHF	TRBJ1-5	TRBV4-3	16
CASSFFNLRDGELFF	TRBJ2-2	TRBV28	15
CASSHLGGREQYEQYF	TRBJ2-7	TRBV14	16
CASRATTGQSYQPQHF	TRBJ1-5	TRBV6-6	16
CATSAQDTGYGYTF	TRBJ1-2	TRBV24-1	14
CASSFTSGRFESYEQYF	TRBJ2-7	TRBV7-9	17
CASSPGTGSNQPQHF	TRBJ1-5	TRBV18	15
CASSVGGAGANVLTF	TRBJ2-6	TRBV9	15